This T cell receptor (beta chain) was recovered during a study of cytomegalovirus exposure and HLA in healthy donors. Study-level points and caveats: Later analysis identified several of the most significant clusters that appeared linked to common viral pathogens. A list of 150 to 200 TCR beta chains associated with cytomegalovirus was given. In a later analysis, at a false discovery rate of 0.05, about 17,000 TCR beta sequences matched HLA alleles.

As concerns this clone: Antigen: not known.

Those who donated were healthy bone marrow donors. V gave up 2 bases and J gave up 7 bases, with 15 bases separating them. Germline V lookup: CDR1 SGHRS, CDR2 YFSETQ. The CDR3 loop spans 14 amino acids. Both 60 Vbeta primers and 13 Jbeta primers went into the PCR. TCRdb's table, derived via immunoSEQ multiplex PCR, lists solely in-frame clones and lacks some. The sample data list 34,000 or so clones. This sequence was found in a female donor in good health and CMV-seronegative. This rearrangement joins TRBV5-1 to TRBJ1-1, with D perhaps TRBD1 (5 bases). Specimen: PBMCs. The CDR3 DNA reads as TGCGCCAGCAGCTTTCAGGGAATTGGGAATGAAGCTTTCTTT. It encodes CASSFQGIGNEAFF.